Given below is one T cell receptor (beta chain) in context. This clone was seen just once. Its target antigen remains unknown. No quality values exist for individual bases; no much larger clone is one base distant. To estimate absolute template abundance from read counts, synthetic TCR analog templates were spiked into each PCR. Using the immunoSEQ assay, TCRbeta CDR3 regions were amplified from genomic DNA with bias-controlled V and J gene primers. Sequencing of rearranged TCRbeta segments was performed at approximately 20X coverage. Per the authors' processing: Clustering was used to correct sequencing errors, and CDR3s were annotated against IMGT to assign V, D and J genes. Downstream analyses used only productive TCRbeta rearrangements and left out out-of-frame or stop-codon sequences. Clonality was calculated as one minus the Shannon entropy normalized by the log of the number of unique productive sequences. Clones differing between time points or between blood and tumor were identified by Fisher's exact test with Benjamini-Hochberg correction at adjusted p below 0.01. TCRdb stores this immuneACCESS table with in-frame sequences only. Part of the clones is absent; in the studies checked, under half of the shortfall reflects unresolved V genes, and no reason is known for the rest. That table furnishes V, J and clone size, whereas the DNA furnished D and trimming. A total of about 48,000 clones appear in this sample, roughly 80% of them only once. The ten largest make up 8.8% of the sample.

This record comes from a study of PD-L1 blockade in urothelial cancer (dated by TCRdb to the late 2010s). In the study overall: Therapy was started in about 2014 for all patients, and atezolizumab 1,200 mg was administered intravenously every 3 weeks. About 85% of the roughly 30 patients were males with bladder-origin urothelial cancer, and about 65% of the roughly 30 reported a prior smoking history. An ECOG performance status of 0 or 1 was recorded for the patients, and 0 to 3 prior chemotherapy regimens had been received by the patients. Blood samples were analyzed 3 weeks after the start of treatment (second dose) and 6 weeks after the start of treatment. A median of roughly 140,000 T cells and 80,000 to 100,000 unique TCRs was obtained from blood samples, and a median clonality of approximately 0.08 was observed. Somatic, immune and clinical correlates of response to PD-L1 blockade with atezolizumab in urothelial cancer were the focus of an exploratory multi-omic analysis. Pretreatment tumor samples, along with matched peripheral blood collected serially before and after atezolizumab treatment, underwent TCR sequencing. Durable clinical benefit was defined as progression-free survival longer than 6 months, and TCR features were also tested against progression-free and overall survival. In the same patients, whole exome sequencing and RNA sequencing of pretreatment tumors were performed in addition to TCR sequencing. About 10 patients achieved durable clinical benefit and some 21 did not. Pretreatment blood TCR-seq was available for under 35 patients, at least one posttreatment blood collection was obtained for approximately 25 patients, and tumor TCR-seq was available for approximately 25 patients. Results and caveats for the whole study, not just this receptor: At 3 weeks after the start of treatment, tumor-associated TCR clones in peripheral blood had expanded more in patients with durable benefit (n of about 22, p = 0.022). Improved progression-free and overall survival was found to be associated with pretreatment peripheral blood TCR clonality below the median. Because the sample size was small (n ≈ 29) and many exploratory analyses were performed, the results are intended to be hypothesis-generating.

The cysteine opens and the phenylalanine closes a CDR3 of 16 amino acids. This entry keeps only the CDR3 DNA: 48 bases, framed from base 1. Reading the germline V gene gives CDR1 SGHAT and CDR2 FQNNGV. V is trimmed back by 0 bases and J by 3 bases, and the junction contains 8 bases that no gene match accounts for. What this sample's time point label stands for: peripheral blood 6 weeks after treatment start. The cohort comprised about 30 patients with locally advanced or metastatic urothelial carcinoma treated at Memorial Sloan Kettering on a trial protocol. Peripheral blood mononuclear cells were collected pretreatment and during treatment, at between 1 and 8 total time points per patient. The Qiagen DNeasy Blood extraction kit was used to purify genomic DNA from total PBMCs and tumor samples. PBMCs were collected pretreatment and during treatment, and were isolated and stored as previously described.

The source was PBMCs, collected around atezolizumab (anti-PD-L1) treatment. The TCR comes from a man between 65 and 85 years old with urothelial cancer. This receptor chain uses TRBV11-2 and TRBJ2-7, and TRBD2 aligns with 7 junction nucleotides. The nucleotide sequence reads as follows: TGTGCCAGCAGCTTAGATCGAGCGGGGCCTTACTACGAGCAGTACTTC. The translation is CASSLDRAGPYYEQYF.